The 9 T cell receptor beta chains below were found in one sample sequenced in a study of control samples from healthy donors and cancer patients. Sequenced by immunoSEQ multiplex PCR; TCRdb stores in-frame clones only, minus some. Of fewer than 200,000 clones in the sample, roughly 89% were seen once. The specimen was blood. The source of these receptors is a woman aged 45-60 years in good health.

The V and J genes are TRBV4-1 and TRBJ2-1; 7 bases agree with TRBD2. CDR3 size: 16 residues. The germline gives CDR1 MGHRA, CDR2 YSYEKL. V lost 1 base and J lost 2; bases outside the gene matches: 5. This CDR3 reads CASSQGEGEAYNEQFF. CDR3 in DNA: TGCGCCAGCAGCCAAGGGGAGGGAGAGGCCTACAATGAGCAGTTCTTC.

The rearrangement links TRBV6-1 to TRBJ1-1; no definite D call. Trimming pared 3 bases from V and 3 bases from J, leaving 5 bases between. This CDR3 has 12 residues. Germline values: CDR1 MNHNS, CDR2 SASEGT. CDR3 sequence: CASSDIYTEAFF. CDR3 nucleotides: TGTGCCAGCAGTGACATTTACACTGAAGCTTTCTTT.

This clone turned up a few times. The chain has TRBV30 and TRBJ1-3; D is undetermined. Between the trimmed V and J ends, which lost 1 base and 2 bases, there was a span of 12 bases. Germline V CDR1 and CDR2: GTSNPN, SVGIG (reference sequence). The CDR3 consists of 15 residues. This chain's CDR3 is CAWSASGQAGNTIYF. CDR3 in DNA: TGTGCCTGGAGTGCGTCCGGGCAGGCTGGAAACACCATATATTTT.

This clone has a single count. CDR3 residues: CATLREGGLTEAFF. As DNA, the CDR3 is TGTGCCACCCTCAGGGAGGGAGGTTTGACTGAAGCTTTCTTT. The chain is built from TRBV19 and TRBJ1-1, with D perhaps matching TRBD1 (5 bases). This CDR3 is built from 14 residues. Germline CDR1 and CDR2: LNHDA and SQIVND (reference sequence). Trimming removed 10 bases from V and 5 bases from J, with 20 bases in between. Drawing the rest from reference TRBV19 and TRBJ1-1, the complete variable domain is DGGITQSPKYLFRKEGQNVTLSCEQNLNHDAMYWYRQDPGQGLRLIYYSQIVNDFQKGDIAEGYSVSREKKESFPLTVTSAQKNPTAFYLCATLREGGLTEAFFGQGTRLTVV.

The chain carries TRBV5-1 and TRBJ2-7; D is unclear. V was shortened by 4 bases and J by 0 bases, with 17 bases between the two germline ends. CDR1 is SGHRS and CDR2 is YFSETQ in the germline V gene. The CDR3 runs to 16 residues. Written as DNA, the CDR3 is TGCGCCAGCAGCCCCGGACGGTTTCTTAGCTCCTACGAGCAGTACTTC. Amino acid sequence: CASSPGRFLSSYEQYF.

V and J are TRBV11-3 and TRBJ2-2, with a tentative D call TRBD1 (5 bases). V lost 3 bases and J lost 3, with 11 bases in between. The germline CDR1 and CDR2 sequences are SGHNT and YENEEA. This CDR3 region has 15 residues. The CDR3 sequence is CASSFGQGHTGELFF. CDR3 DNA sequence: TGTGCCAGCAGCTTCGGGCAGGGTCACACCGGGGAGCTGTTTTTT. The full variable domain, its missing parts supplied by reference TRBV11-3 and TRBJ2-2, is EAGVVQSPRYKIIEKKQPVAFWCNPISGHNTLYWYLQNLGQGPELLIRYENEEAVDDSQLPKDRFSAERLKGVDSTLKIQPAELGDSAVYLCASSFGQGHTGELFFGEGSRLTVL.

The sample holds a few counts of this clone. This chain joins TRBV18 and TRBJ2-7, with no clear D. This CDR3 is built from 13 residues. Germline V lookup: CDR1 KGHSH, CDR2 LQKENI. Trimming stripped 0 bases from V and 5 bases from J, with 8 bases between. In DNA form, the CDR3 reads TGTGCCAGCTCACCACCGACGACGAACGAGCAGTACTTC. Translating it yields CASSPPTTNEQYF.

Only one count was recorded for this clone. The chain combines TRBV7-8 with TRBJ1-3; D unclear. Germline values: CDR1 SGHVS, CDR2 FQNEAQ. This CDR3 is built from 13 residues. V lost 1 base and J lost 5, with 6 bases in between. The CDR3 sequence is CASSLDSRNTIYF. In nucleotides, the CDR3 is TGTGCCAGCAGCTTAGATTCGCGAAACACCATATATTTT.

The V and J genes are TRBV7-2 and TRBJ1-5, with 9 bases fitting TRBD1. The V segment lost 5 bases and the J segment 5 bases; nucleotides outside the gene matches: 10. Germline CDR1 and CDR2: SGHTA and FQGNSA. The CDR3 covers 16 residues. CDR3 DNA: TGTGCCAGCAGCCAGGGGACAGGGCGGGTTGATCAGCCCCAGCATTTT. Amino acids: CASSQGTGRVDQPQHF.